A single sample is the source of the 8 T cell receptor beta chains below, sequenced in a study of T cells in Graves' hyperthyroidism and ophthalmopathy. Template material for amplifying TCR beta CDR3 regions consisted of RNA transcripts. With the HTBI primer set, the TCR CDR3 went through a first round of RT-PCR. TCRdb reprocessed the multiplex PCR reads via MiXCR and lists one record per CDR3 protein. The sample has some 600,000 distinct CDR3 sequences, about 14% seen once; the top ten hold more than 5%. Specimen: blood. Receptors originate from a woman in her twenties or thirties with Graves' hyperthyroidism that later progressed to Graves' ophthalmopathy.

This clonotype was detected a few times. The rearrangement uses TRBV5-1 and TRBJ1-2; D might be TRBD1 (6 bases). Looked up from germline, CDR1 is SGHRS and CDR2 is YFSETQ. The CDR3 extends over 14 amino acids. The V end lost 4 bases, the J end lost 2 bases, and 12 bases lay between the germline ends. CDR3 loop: CASSPGGTNYGYTF. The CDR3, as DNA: TGCGCCAGCAGCCCCGGAGGGACAAACTATGGCTACACCTTC.

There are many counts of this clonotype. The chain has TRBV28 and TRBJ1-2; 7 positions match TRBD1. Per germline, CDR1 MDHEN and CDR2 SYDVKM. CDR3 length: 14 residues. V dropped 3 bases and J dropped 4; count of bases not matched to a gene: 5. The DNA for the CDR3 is TGTGCCAGCAGTTTGGTAGCAGGGGGCTATGGCTACACCTTC. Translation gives CASSLVAGGYGYTF.

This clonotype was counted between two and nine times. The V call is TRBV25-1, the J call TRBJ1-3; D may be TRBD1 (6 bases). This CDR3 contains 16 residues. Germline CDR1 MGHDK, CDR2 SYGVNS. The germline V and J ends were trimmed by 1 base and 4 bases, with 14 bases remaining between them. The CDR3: CASSESGRGAGNTIYF. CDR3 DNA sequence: TGTGCCAGCAGTGAATCAGGCAGGGGAGCCGGAAACACCATATATTTT. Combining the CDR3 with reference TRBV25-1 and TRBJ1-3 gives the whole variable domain EADIYQTPRYLVIGTGKKITLECSQTMGHDKMYWYQQDPGMELHLIHYSYGVNSTEKGDLSSESTVSRIRTEHFPLTLESARPSHTSQYLCASSESGRGAGNTIYFGEGSWLTVV.

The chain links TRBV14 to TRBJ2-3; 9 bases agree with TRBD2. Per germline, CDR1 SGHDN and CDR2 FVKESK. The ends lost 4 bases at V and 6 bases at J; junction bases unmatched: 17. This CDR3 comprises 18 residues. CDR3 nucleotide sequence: TGTGCCAGCAGCCCGACTGGGCGGGAGGGCCGAGGGCAGGATACGCAGTATTTT. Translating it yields CASSPTGREGRGQDTQYF. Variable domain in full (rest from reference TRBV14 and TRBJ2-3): EAGVTQFPSHSVIEKGQTVTLRCDPISGHDNLYWYRRVMGKEIKFLLHFVKESKQDESGMPNNRFLAERTGGTYSTLKVQPAELEDSGVYFCASSPTGREGRGQDTQYFGPGTRLTVL.

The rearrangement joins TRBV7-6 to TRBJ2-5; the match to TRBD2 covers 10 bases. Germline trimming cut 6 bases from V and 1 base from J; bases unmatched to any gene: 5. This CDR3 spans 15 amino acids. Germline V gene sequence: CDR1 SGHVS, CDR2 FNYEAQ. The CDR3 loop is CASRQLAGFQETQYF. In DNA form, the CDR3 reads TGTGCCAGCAGACAACTAGCGGGATTCCAAGAGACCCAGTACTTC.

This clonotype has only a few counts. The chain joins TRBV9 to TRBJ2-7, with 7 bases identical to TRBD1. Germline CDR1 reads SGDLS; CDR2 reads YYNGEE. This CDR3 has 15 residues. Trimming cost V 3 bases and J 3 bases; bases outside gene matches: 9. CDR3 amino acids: CASSEGQSRYYEQYF. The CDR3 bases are TGTGCCAGCAGCGAGGGACAGAGTCGATACTACGAGCAGTACTTC.

The CDR3 is CASSQPKLAEGDSYEQYF. The CDR3 DNA reads TGCGCCAGCAGCCAGCCAAAACTAGCGGAGGGTGACTCCTACGAGCAGTACTTC. This chain joins TRBV4-1 and TRBJ2-7, with 8 bases aligning to TRBD2. The CDR3 runs 18 residues. The germline V gene encodes CDR1 MGHRA and CDR2 YSYEKL. The V and J ends lost 3 bases and 0 bases, in that order; junction bases with no gene match: 13.

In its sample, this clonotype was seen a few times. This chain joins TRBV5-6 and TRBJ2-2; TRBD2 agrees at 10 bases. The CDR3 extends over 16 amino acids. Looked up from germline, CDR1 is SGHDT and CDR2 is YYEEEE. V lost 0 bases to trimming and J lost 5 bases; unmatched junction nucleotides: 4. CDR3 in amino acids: CASSLELAGATGELFF. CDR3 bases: TGTGCCAGCAGCTTGGAGCTAGCGGGAGCAACCGGGGAGCTGTTTTTT.